What follows describes a single T cell receptor beta chain. This sample was taken from a study of T cells expressing NK-cell markers. The authors made TCR beta cDNA libraries by 5'RACE template switching. This switching added a universal primer site and UMIs. TCRdb reprocessed the 5' RACE reads; each CDR3 protein has one entry and no DNA is given. The sample data list under 500,000 distinct CDR3 sequences. Germline V gives CDR1 SGHRS, CDR2 YFSETQ. This CDR3 contains 16 residues. The sequence was collected from a woman aged 18 to 75 in good health. This sequence joins TRBV5-1 and TRBJ1-4; TCRdb designates TRBD1, a call that cannot be tested without DNA. Sequenced: blood T cells: a sorted CD56 or NKG2C T cell subset, CD4+ or CD8+ T cells, or bulk PBMC T cells (not recorded which). The CDR3 protein is CASSLWGPATNEKLFF.